Below are 24 T cell receptor beta chains sequenced from a single sample in a study of response to subunit inactivated influenza vaccine. TCRdb re-called the RT-PCR reads through MiXCR, storing one row per CDR3 protein. The sample gives about 620,000 distinct CDR3 sequences, approximately 12% of which show up once; more than 8.5% is in the top ten. The input for sequencing was PBMCs from blood, taken on the day of vaccination. The origin of the receptors is a man aged 50 or older who received an inactivated influenza vaccine.

This clonotype was recorded a few times. V usage is TRBV7-9 and J usage is TRBJ2-1; D is undetermined. Deletions cut 0 bases from V and 6 bases from J, with 15 bases between. Germline V gives CDR1 SEHNR, CDR2 FQNEAQ (reference sequence). The CDR3 runs 16 residues. The CDR3 protein is CASSLAESVLVNEQFF. The CDR3 nucleotides read TGTGCCAGCAGCTTAGCCGAGTCGGTTTTAGTCAATGAGCAGTTCTTC.

The table lists this clonotype with many counts. The rearrangement uses TRBV5-1 and TRBJ1-6; 8 bases match TRBD1. The length of the CDR3 is 14 residues. The germline V gene encodes CDR1 SGHRS and CDR2 YFSETQ. The ends lost 2 bases at V and 9 bases at J; junction bases unmatched: 4. CDR3 nucleotides: TGCGCCAGCAGCTTACAGGGGGACAGTTCACCCCTCCACTTT. It specifies CASSLQGDSSPLHF.

There are many counts of this clonotype. The V and J genes are TRBV11-2 and TRBJ2-1; D might be TRBD1 (5 bases). Per the germline V gene, CDR1 is SGHAT and CDR2 is FQNNGV. This CDR3 spans 13 amino acids. V was clipped by 0 bases and J by 9 bases, with 9 bases between them. The CDR3 spells CASSLEGAIEQFF. CDR3 bases: TGTGCCAGCAGCTTAGAAGGGGCAATTGAGCAGTTCTTC.

This clonotype was seen more than once but under ten times. The chain recombines TRBV11-2 with TRBJ2-7; 7 nucleotides match TRBD1. The CDR3 runs to 14 residues. Germline-derived CDR1 and CDR2 are SGHAT and FQNNGV. The V segment lost 6 bases and the J segment 3 bases; nucleotides outside the gene matches: 8. Here the CDR3 reads CASSQDRVGYEQYF. The CDR3 nucleotides read TGTGCCAGCAGTCAAGACAGGGTTGGCTACGAGCAGTACTTC.

This clonotype was seen a few times. V gene TRBV7-9 combines with J gene TRBJ2-7; 9 bases map to TRBD1. Trimming removed 6 bases from V and 6 bases from J; junction bases left unmatched: 9. Germline CDR1 SEHNR, CDR2 FQNEAQ (reference sequence). This CDR3 has 14 residues. CDR3 nucleotides: TGTGCCAGCAGGCCCCGGGACAGGGTCGGCGAGCAGTACTTC. Encoded protein: CASRPRDRVGEQYF.

This chain connects TRBV18 to TRBJ1-1, with a possible D match to TRBD1 (5 bases). With 8 bases removed from V and 7 bases from J, the gap between germline ends came to 23 bases. The CDR3 runs to 15 residues. Germline assignment: CDR1 KGHSH and CDR2 LQKENI. CDR3 DNA sequence: TGTGCCAGCCCAAAGGAGCCAGTAAGGGGCGGTGAAGCTTTCTTT. Its protein product is CASPKEPVRGGEAFF.

The sample holds a few counts of this clonotype. This chain joins TRBV5-1 and TRBJ1-4; D call uncertain. Germline V lookup: CDR1 SGHRS, CDR2 YFSETQ. Trimming took off 0 bases at V and 8 bases at J, with 14 bases between the two ends. CDR3 length equals 15 residues. CDR3 sequence: CASSLGLTYGEKLFF. CDR3 nucleotide sequence: TGCGCCAGCAGCTTGGGACTAACCTATGGAGAAAAACTGTTTTTT.

This clonotype has at least ten counts. V is TRBV4-3 and J is TRBJ2-7; 12 bases are shared with TRBD2. Germline CDR1 reads LGHNA; CDR2 reads YSLEER. This CDR3 region has 17 residues. V lost 0 bases and J lost 8; bases outside the gene matches: 11. The CDR3 coding sequence is TGCGCCAGCAGCCAAGATATAAGGGCTAGCGGGAGGGCTAAGCAGTACTTC. It translates to CASSQDIRASGRAKQYF.

This clonotype was counted between two and nine times. The gene calls are TRBV7-8 and TRBJ2-2; 14 bases are a match to TRBD2. The germline gives CDR1 SGHVS, CDR2 FQNEAQ. The CDR3 totals 17 residues. V gave up 5 bases and J gave up 0 bases; unmatched junction bases: 2. CDR3 coding DNA: TGTGCCAGCAGCCGGACTAGCGGGGGGCCGAACACCGGGGAGCTGTTTTTT. Translation: CASSRTSGGPNTGELFF.

This clonotype was counted at least ten times. The chain uses TRBV11-2 and TRBJ2-2; TRBD2 might be the D (6 bases). V lost 5 bases to trimming and J lost 2 bases, with 15 bases between them. This CDR3 contains 16 residues. Germline CDR1 and CDR2: SGHAT and FQNNGV. CDR3 amino acids: CASSPIGGINTGELFF. As DNA, the CDR3 is TGTGCCAGCAGCCCCATTGGGGGGATCAACACCGGGGAGCTGTTTTTT. Filled out from reference TRBV11-2 and TRBJ2-2, the complete variable domain reads EAGVAQSPRYKIIEKRQSVAFWCNPISGHATLYWYQQILGQGPKLLIQFQNNGVVDDSQLPKDRFSAERLKGVDSTLKIQPAKLEDSAVYLCASSPIGGINTGELFFGEGSRLTVL.

This chain uses TRBV14 with TRBJ2-4; D gene ambiguous. This CDR3 is built from 16 residues. The germline CDR1 and CDR2 sequences are SGHDN and FVKESK. The V end was cut by 5 bases, the J end by 0 bases, with 14 bases between. The CDR3, as DNA: TGTGCCAGCAGCTCCAAGTCCCGGCTAGCCAAAAACATTCAGTACTTC. It yields the protein CASSSKSRLAKNIQYF.

This clonotype has only a few counts. The chain links TRBV10-3 to TRBJ2-3; D is unresolved. Trimming left V 5 bases short and J 2 bases short, with 11 bases between. CDR1 and CDR2 from the germline V gene are ENHRY and SYGVKD. This CDR3 comprises 14 residues. The CDR3 DNA reads TGTGCCATCAGTCGTCAAAAGACCACAGATACGCAGTATTTT. Translated: CAISRQKTTDTQYF.

This clonotype has only a few counts. The J gene is TRBJ2-2, the V gene TRBV7-8, with 12 bases matching TRBD2. CDR3 length: 17 residues. V gave up 2 bases and J gave up 1 base; unmatched junction bases: 2. CDR1 and CDR2 from the germline V gene are SGHVS and FQNEAQ. DNA of the CDR3: TGTGCCAGCAGCTTATGGACTAGCGGGGTGAACACCGGGGAGCTGTTTTTT. Encoded protein: CASSLWTSGVNTGELFF.

This clonotype was recorded a few times. The chain recombines TRBV20-1 with TRBJ2-1, with 13 bases aligning to TRBD2. Trimming at V came to 5 bases and at J to 8 bases, leaving 6 bases not matched to a gene. The CDR3 runs to 14 residues. Germline lookup yields CDR1 DFQATT and CDR2 SNEGSKA (reference sequence). The CDR3 is CSADGLAGVYEQFF. Here the CDR3 DNA reads TGCAGTGCTGATGGACTAGCGGGGGTCTATGAGCAGTTCTTC.

The V and J genes are TRBV7-2 and TRBJ1-5; the D gene is possibly TRBD1 (6 bases). Trimming shortened V by 5 bases and J by 8 bases, and 10 bases separated the two germline ends. Germline CDR1 is SGHTA and CDR2 is FQGNSA. CDR3 length equals 12 residues. The CDR3 protein is CASSREGEPQHF. CDR3 coding DNA: TGTGCCAGCAGCAGGGAGGGGGAGCCCCAGCATTTT.

The chain uses TRBV29-1 and TRBJ1-1; the D gene is possibly TRBD1 (5 bases). Germline CDR1 reads SQVTM; CDR2 reads ANQGSEA. The CDR3 has 14 amino acids. The V end lost 1 base, the J end lost 2 bases, and 11 bases lay between the germline ends. CDR3 bases: TGCAGCGTTGAAGGGGACCAGGTCAACACTGAAGCTTTCTTT. It specifies CSVEGDQVNTEAFF. The whole variable domain, remainder taken from reference TRBV29-1 and TRBJ1-1, is SAVISQKPSRDICQRGTSLTIQCQVDSQVTMMFWYRQQPGQSLTLIATANQGSEATYESGFVIDKFPISRPNLTFSTLTVSNMSPEDSSIYLCSVEGDQVNTEAFFGQGTRLTVV.

The chain uses TRBV20-1 and TRBJ2-1, with 7 bases identical to TRBD2. Germline CDR1 DFQATT, CDR2 SNEGSKA (reference sequence). CDR3 length: 13 amino acids. V trimming: 6 bases; J trimming: 6 bases; junction bases outside the gene matches: 8. The CDR3 bases are TGCAGTGCCAACACCGGGACTACCAATGAGCAGTTCTTC. Amino acids: CSANTGTTNEQFF.

This clonotype was seen repeatedly, ten times or more. V usage is TRBV7-9 and J usage is TRBJ1-1; maybe TRBD1 (5 bases). The germline V and J ends were trimmed by 5 bases and 7 bases, with 11 bases remaining between them. There are 12 residues in the CDR3. Germline V lookup: CDR1 SEHNR, CDR2 FQNEAQ (reference sequence). The CDR3 nucleotides read TGTGCCAGCAGCCCTATGGGGGATGAAGCTTTCTTT. It translates to CASSPMGDEAFF.

The chain uses TRBV20-1 and TRBJ2-7; TRBD2 matches at 7 bases. The CDR3 runs 15 residues. Germline values: CDR1 DFQATT, CDR2 SNEGSKA (reference sequence). V dropped 0 bases and J dropped 0; count of bases not matched to a gene: 5. CDR3 region: CSARDWSGASYEQYF. CDR3 sequence (DNA): TGCAGTGCTAGAGATTGGAGCGGGGCCTCCTACGAGCAGTACTTC.

V gene TRBV7-2 combines with J gene TRBJ2-5; the D is unclear. Germline lookup yields CDR1 SGHTA and CDR2 FQGNSA. This CDR3 has 14 amino acids. Trimming took 5 bases from V and 1 from J, leaving 11 bases between them. The CDR3, as DNA: TGTGCCAGCAGCAGAAGTAGATCCCAAGAGACCCAGTACTTC. It yields the protein CASSRSRSQETQYF.

This clonotype was counted at least ten times. V is TRBV4-2 and J is TRBJ1-1; the match to TRBD1 covers 10 bases. Losses at the gene ends were 1 base for V and 1 base for J; bases not matched to a gene: 9. Germline V gene sequence: CDR1 LGHNA, CDR2 YNFKEQ. The CDR3 loop spans 18 amino acids. CDR3 nucleotide sequence: TGTGCCAGCAGCCAAGGCCCGGGACAGGGGATCCAGAACACTGAAGCTTTCTTT. Amino acids: CASSQGPGQGIQNTEAFF.

As to this clonotype: The germline gene is not matched at one end of the junction; a read error may be the cause. The V and J genes are TRBV7-9 and TRBJ2-1; no clear D. Germline loops: CDR1 SEHNR, CDR2 FQNEAQ (reference sequence). The CDR3 totals 13 residues. The CDR3 DNA reads TGTGCCAGCAGCTTAGTCATGGGCAATGAGCAGCTCTTC. Amino acids: CASSLVMGNEQLF.

The genes are TRBV5-8 and TRBJ1-2, with D perhaps TRBD1 (5 bases). Trimming took 3 bases from V and 4 from J, leaving 16 bases between them. The CDR3 consists of 15 residues. Germline lookup yields CDR1 SGHTS and CDR2 YDEGEE. The CDR3 nucleotides read TGTGCCAGCAGCTCGACCGGGACGGGGGGCTATGGCTACACCTTC. Protein product: CASSSTGTGGYGYTF.

This clonotype was found many times. V gene TRBV5-1 combines with J gene TRBJ2-3; D may match TRBD1 or TRBD2 (5 bases each). The germline V gene encodes CDR1 SGHRS and CDR2 YFSETQ. Trimming stripped 4 bases from V and 5 bases from J, with 11 bases between. The CDR3 spans 13 residues. CDR3 sequence: CASSPGPGDTQYF. Here the CDR3 DNA reads TGCGCCAGCAGCCCGGGGCCGGGAGATACGCAGTATTTT. The whole variable domain, remainder taken from reference TRBV5-1 and TRBJ2-3, is KAGVTQTPRYLIKTRGQQVTLSCSPISGHRSVSWYQQTPGQGLQFLFEYFSETQRNKGNFPGRFSGRQFSNSRSEMNVSTLELGDSALYLCASSPGPGDTQYFGPGTRLTVL.